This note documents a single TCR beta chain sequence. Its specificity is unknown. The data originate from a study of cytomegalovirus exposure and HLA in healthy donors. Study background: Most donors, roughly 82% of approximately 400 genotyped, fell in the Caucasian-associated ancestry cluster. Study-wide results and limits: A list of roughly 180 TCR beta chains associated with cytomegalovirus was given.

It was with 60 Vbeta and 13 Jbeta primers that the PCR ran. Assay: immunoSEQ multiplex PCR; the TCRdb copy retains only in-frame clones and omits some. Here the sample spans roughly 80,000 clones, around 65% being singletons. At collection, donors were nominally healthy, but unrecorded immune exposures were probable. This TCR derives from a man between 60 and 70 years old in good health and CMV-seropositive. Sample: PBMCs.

The CDR3 coding sequence is TGTGCCAGCAGCTGGGGGGGCACAGATACGCAGTATTTT. Translation gives CASSWGGTDTQYF. The chain combines TRBV5-6 with TRBJ2-3; perhaps TRBD2 as D (6 bases). The CDR3 runs 13 residues. Between the trimmed V and J ends, which lost 3 bases and 1 base, there was a span of 6 bases. Looked up from germline, CDR1 is SGHDT and CDR2 is YYEEEE.